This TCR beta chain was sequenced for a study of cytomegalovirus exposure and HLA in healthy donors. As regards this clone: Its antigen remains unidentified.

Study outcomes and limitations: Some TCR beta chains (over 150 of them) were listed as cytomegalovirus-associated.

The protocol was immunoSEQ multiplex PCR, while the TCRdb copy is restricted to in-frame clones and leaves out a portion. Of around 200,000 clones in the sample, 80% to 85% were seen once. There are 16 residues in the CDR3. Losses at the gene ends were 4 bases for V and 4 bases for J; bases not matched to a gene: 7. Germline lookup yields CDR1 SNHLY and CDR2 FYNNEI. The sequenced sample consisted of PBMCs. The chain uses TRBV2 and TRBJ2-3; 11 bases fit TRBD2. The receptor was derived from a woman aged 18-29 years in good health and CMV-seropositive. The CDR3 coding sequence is TGTGCCAGCAGTGCCAGACTAGCGGGGCCATCAGATACGCAGTATTTT. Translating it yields CASSARLAGPSDTQYF. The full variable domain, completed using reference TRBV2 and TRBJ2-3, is EPEVTQTPSHQVTQMGQEVILRCVPISNHLYFYWYRQILGQKVEFLVSFYNNEISEKSEIFDDQFSVERPDGSNFTLKIRSTKLEDSAMYFCASSARLAGPSDTQYFGPGTRLTVL.